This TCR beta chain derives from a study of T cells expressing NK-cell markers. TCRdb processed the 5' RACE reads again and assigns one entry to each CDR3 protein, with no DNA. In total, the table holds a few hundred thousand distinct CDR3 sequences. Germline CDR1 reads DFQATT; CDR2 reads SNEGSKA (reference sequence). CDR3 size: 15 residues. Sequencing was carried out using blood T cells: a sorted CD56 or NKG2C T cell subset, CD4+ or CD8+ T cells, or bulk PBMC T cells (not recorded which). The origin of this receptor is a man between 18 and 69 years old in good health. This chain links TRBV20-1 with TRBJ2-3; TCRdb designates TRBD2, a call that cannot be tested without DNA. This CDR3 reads CSASLGGLASDTQYF.